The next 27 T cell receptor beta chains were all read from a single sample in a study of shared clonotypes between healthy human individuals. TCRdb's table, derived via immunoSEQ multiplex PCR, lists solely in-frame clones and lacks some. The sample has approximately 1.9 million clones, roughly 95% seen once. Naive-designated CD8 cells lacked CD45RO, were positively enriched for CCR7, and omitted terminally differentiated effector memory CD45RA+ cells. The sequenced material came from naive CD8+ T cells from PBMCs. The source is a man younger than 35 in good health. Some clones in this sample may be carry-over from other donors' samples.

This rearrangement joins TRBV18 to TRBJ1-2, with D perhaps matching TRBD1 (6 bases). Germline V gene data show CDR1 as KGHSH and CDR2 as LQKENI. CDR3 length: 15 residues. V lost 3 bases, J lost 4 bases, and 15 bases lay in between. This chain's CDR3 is CASSPNGQPIYGYTF. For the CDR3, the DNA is TGTGCCAGCTCACCGAACGGACAGCCAATCTATGGCTACACCTTC.

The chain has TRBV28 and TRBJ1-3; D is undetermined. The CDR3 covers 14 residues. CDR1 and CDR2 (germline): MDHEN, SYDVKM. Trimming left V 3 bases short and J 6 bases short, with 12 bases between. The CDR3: CASSLPRRENTIYF. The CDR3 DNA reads TGTGCCAGCAGTTTGCCCCGGCGAGAAAACACCATATATTTT.

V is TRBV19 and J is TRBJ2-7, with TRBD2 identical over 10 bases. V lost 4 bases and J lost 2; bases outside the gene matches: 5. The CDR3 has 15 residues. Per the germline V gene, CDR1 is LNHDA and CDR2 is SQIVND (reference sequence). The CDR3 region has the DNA TGTGCCAGTAGTAACATAGCGGGAGGCACCTACGAGCAGTACTTC. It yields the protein CASSNIAGGTYEQYF.

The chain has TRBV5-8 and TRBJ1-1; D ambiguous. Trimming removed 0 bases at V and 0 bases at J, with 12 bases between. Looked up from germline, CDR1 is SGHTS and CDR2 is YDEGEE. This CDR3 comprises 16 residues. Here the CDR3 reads CASSLDPGYMNTEAFF. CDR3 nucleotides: TGTGCCAGCAGCTTGGATCCGGGGTACATGAACACTGAAGCTTTCTTT.

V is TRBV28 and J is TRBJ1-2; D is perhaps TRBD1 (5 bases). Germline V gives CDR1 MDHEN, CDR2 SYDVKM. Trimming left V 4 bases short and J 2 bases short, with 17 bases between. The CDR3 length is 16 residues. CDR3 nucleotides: TGTGCCAGCAGTTACCTCCAGGGAGTACGCAACTATGGCTACACCTTC. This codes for CASSYLQGVRNYGYTF.

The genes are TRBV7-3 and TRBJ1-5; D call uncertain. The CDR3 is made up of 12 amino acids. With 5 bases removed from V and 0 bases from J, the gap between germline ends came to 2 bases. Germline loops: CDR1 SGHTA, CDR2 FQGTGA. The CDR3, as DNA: TGTGCCAGCAGCCATAGCAATCAGCCCCAGCATTTT. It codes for CASSHSNQPQHF.

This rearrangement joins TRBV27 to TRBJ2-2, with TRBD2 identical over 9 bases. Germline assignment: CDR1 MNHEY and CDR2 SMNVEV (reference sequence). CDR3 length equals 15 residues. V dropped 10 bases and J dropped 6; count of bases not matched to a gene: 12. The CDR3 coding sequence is TGTGCCACCCGACCCTTGCGGGAGGGGGCCGGGGAGCTGTTTTTT. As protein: CATRPLREGAGELFF.

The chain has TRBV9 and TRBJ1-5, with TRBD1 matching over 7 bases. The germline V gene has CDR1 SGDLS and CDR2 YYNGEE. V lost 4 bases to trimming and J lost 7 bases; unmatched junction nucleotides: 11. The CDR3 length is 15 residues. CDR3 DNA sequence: TGTGCCAGCAGCACAGGGACAGCCTTTGGACAGCCCCAGCATTTT. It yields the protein CASSTGTAFGQPQHF.

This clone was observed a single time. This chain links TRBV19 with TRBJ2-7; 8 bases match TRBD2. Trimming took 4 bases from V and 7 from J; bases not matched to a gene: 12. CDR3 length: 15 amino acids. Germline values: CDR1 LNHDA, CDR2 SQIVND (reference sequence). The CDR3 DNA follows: TGTGCCAGTAGTACCTATAGCGGGATTGCGAGGGAGCAGTACTTC. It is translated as CASSTYSGIAREQYF.

CDR3 residues: CASSPYRGHRNQPQHF. In nucleotides, the CDR3 is TGTGCCAGCAGCCCTTACAGGGGGCATCGCAATCAGCCCCAGCATTTT. The rearrangement joins TRBV28 to TRBJ1-5, with 9 bases aligning to TRBD1. CDR1 and CDR2 from the germline V gene are MDHEN and SYDVKM. The CDR3 length is 16 residues. The V segment lost 6 bases and the J segment 2 bases; nucleotides outside the gene matches: 8. Looking up the rest from reference TRBV28 and TRBJ1-5 gives the full variable domain: DVKVTQSSRYLVKRTGEKVFLECVQDMDHENMFWYRQDPGLGLRLIYFSYDVKMKEKGDIPEGYSVSREKKERFSLILESASTNQTSMYLCASSPYRGHRNQPQHFGDGTRLSIL.

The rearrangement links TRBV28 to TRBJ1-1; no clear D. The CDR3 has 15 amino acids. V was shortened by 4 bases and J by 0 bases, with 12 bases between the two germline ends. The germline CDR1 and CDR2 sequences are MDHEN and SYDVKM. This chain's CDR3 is CASSSLWAMNTEAFF. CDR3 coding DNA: TGTGCCAGCAGTTCCCTGTGGGCAATGAACACTGAAGCTTTCTTT. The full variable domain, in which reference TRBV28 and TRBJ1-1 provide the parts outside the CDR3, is DVKVTQSSRYLVKRTGEKVFLECVQDMDHENMFWYRQDPGLGLRLIYFSYDVKMKEKGDIPEGYSVSREKKERFSLILESASTNQTSMYLCASSSLWAMNTEAFFGQGTRLTVV.

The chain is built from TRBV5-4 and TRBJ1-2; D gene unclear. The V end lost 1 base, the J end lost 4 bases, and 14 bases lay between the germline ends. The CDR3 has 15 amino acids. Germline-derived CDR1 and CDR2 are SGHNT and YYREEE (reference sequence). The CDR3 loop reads CASSLLLSSPYGYTF. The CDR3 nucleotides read TGTGCCAGCAGCTTGTTACTCAGTTCTCCCTATGGCTACACCTTC.

CDR3 nucleotides: TGTGCCAGCAGTTTCGGGACAGGGGGGGGAAGAGAGCAGTTCTTC. It specifies CASSFGTGGGREQFF. This sequence joins TRBV27 and TRBJ2-1, with 11 bases identical to TRBD1. The CDR3 extends over 15 amino acids. The V gene's germline CDR1 is MNHEY and CDR2 SMNVEV (reference sequence). Trimming removed 3 bases from V and 10 bases from J; junction bases left unmatched: 8.

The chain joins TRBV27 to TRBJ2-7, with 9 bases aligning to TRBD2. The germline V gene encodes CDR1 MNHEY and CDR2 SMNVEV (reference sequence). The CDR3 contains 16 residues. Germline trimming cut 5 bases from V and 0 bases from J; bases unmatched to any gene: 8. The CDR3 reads CASSPSGGTISYEQYF. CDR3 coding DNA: TGTGCCAGCAGTCCCAGCGGGGGGACGATCTCCTACGAGCAGTACTTC.

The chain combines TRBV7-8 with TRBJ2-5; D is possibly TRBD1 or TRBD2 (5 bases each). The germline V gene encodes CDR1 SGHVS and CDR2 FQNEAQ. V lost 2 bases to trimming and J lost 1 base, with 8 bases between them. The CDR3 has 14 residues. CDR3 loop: CASSLSGGQETQYF. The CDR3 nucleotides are TGTGCCAGCAGCTTATCTGGGGGCCAAGAGACCCAGTACTTC.

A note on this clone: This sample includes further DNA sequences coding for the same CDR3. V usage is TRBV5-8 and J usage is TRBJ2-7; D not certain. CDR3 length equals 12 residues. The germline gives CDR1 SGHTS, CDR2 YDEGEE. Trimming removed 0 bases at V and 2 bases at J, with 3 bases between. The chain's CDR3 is CASSLGAYEQYF. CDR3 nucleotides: TGTGCCAGCAGCTTGGGTGCCTACGAGCAGTACTTC.

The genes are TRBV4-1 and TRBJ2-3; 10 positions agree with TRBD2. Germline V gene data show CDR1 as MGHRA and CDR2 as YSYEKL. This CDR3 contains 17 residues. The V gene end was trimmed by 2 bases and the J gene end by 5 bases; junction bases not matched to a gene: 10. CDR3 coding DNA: TGCGCCAGCAGCCAAATCCCAGCGGGAGGGCTTCAAGATACGCAGTATTTT. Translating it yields CASSQIPAGGLQDTQYF.

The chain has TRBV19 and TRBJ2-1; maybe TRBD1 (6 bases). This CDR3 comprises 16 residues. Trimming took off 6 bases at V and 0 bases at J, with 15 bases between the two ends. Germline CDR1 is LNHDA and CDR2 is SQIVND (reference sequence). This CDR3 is CASSPDRRSSYNEQFF. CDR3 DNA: TGTGCCAGTAGCCCAGACAGGAGGAGCTCCTACAATGAGCAGTTCTTC.

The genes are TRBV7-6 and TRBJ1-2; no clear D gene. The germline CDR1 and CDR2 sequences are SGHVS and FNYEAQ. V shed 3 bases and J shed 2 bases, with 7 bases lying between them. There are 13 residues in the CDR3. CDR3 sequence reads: CASSFGRNYGYTF. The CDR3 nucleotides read TGTGCCAGCAGCTTTGGGAGAAACTATGGCTACACCTTC.

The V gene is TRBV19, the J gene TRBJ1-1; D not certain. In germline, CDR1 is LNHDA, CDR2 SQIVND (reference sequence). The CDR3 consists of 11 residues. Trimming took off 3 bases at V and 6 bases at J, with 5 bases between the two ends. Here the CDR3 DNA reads TGTGCCAGTAGTATGTCCGCTGAAGCTTTCTTT. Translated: CASSMSAEAFF.

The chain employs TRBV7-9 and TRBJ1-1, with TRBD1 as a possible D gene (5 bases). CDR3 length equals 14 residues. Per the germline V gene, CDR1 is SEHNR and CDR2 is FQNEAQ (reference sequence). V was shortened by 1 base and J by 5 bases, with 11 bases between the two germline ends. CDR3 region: CASSLVGVRTEAFF. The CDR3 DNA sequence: TGTGCCAGCAGCTTAGTGGGGGTCCGGACTGAAGCTTTCTTT. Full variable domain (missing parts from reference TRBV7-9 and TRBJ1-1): DTGVSQNPRHKITKRGQNVTFRCDPISEHNRLYWYRQTLGQGPEFLTYFQNEAQLEKSRLLSDRFSAERPKGSFSTLEIQRTEQGDSAMYLCASSLVGVRTEAFFGQGTRLTVV.

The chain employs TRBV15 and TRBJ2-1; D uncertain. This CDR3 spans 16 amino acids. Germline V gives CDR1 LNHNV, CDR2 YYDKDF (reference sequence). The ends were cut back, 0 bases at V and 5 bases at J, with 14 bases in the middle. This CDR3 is CATSRDLRLRNNEQFF. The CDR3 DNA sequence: TGTGCCACCAGCAGAGATTTACGGTTAAGGAACAATGAGCAGTTCTTC.

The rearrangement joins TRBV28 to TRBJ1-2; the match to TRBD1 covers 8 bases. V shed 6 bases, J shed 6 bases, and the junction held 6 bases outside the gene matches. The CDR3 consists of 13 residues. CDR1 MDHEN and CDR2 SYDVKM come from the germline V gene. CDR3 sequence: CASSPGGWDGYTF. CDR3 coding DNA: TGTGCCAGCAGCCCAGGGGGCTGGGATGGCTACACCTTC.

The CDR3 DNA is TGTGCCAGCAGCTTAGATACAGGGGTGAGGTCAGATACGCAGTATTTT. Protein product: CASSLDTGVRSDTQYF. This chain uses TRBV7-6 with TRBJ2-3; TRBD1 aligns across 7 bases. Trimming removed 1 base from V and 4 bases from J; junction bases left unmatched: 8. Germline V gene data show CDR1 as SGHVS and CDR2 as FNYEAQ. The CDR3 covers 16 residues.

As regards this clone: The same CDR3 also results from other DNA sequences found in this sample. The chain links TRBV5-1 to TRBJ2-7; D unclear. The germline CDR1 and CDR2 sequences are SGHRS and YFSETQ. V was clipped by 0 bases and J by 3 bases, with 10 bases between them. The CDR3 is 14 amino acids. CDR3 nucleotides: TGCGCCAGCAGCTTGGCAGGTGTCGGCTACGAGCAGTACTTC. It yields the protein CASSLAGVGYEQYF.

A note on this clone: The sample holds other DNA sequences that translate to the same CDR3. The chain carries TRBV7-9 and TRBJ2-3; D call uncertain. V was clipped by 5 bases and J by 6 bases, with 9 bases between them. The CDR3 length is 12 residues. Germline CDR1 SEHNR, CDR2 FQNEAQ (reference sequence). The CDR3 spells CASSQLGDTQYF. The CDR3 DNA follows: TGTGCCAGCAGCCAATTAGGGGATACGCAGTATTTT.

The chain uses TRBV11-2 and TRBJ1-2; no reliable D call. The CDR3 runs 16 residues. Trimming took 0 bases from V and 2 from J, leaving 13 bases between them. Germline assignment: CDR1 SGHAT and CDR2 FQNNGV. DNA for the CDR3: TGTGCCAGCAGCTTAGAAGACTGGGCCCCGAACTATGGCTACACCTTC. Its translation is CASSLEDWAPNYGYTF.